Here is one TCR beta chain with its context. It has no known antigen specificity. Sequence at one end of the junction differs from germline and may be a read error. This specimen belongs to a study of cytomegalovirus exposure and HLA in healthy donors (dated by TCRdb to the late 2010s). Some background on the complete study: According to an earlier analysis of 587 of the donors, about 179 million T cells yielded 95 million to 140 million unique TCR beta sequences and approximately 300 Gb of sequence data. An early release that covered some 630 HLA-typed donors contained 250 to 350 gigabases of sequencing data and approximately 85 million unique TCR sequences. A later genetic analysis took genome-wide SNP genotypes for about 65% of the 666 donors and used that subset as a discovery cohort. All discovery cohort repertoires had been generated using a single sequencing platform. A later analysis re-analyzed previously published TCR beta repertoires from roughly 600 donors and added high-resolution HLA genotyping to study TCR occurrence patterns. About five DR-DQ haplotypes were treated as single units for association and clustering because of strong linkage in the cohort. Of the 300 to 450 genotyped donors, approximately 82% fell in the genetic ancestry cluster associated with self-reported Caucasian donors. An earlier analysis of nearly 600 of the donors applied high-throughput TCR beta sequencing to assess whether each TCR beta V gene segment acted as functional or pseudogenic. In addition to the first cohort of around 670 subjects, a separate validation cohort of approximately 130 different subjects was used. Class I and class II HLA loci were covered by the typing at four-digit resolution. The study was designed to test whether signatures of past pathogen exposure could be identified by cataloging public T cell receptors. Typing coverage varied by locus: roughly 629-640 donors for A, B, C, DRB1 and DQB1; roughly 500 for DQA1; around 610 for DPA1; 450 to 480 for DPB1. To predict cytomegalovirus infection status, the study combined high-throughput TCR immunosequencing, statistical association of individual TCRs with disease status, and machine learning. In the later analysis, no new phenotypic data were used to find candidate immune exposures; instead, reliance was placed on TCR beta sequences and their occurrence across donors. Using immunosequencing, the study profiled T cell repertoires from 500 to 800 subjects and related those repertoires to cytomegalovirus serostatus. Among some 410 genotyped donors of the cohort, an average of roughly 230,000 unique TCR beta nucleotide sequences was sequenced per donor, of which 15% to 20% were non-productive. Donor age, sex, ethnicity and CMV serostatus were compiled together with the repertoire data. Overall study results and their limits: A later analysis reported that several top co-occurrence clusters appeared linked to parvovirus B19, influenza, CMV and Epstein-Barr virus. The only immune exposure information available for the cohort was CMV serostatus. In a later genetic analysis, a missense DCLRE1C variant was associated with V-gene and J-gene trimming of TCR beta chains, and the association was replicated in an independent cohort. In a later analysis, TCR association rates were found to vary across HLA loci, with the most associated TCRs seen for DRB1 alleles and the fewest for HLA-C alleles. A cluster of highly shared sequence variants was judged likely to be a technical artifact of the sequencing pipeline. Broadly in line with IMGT annotations, most TCR beta V segments showed up in productive rearrangements about 87% or about 30% of the time in an earlier analysis of roughly 590 of the donors. Across donors, most TCR sequences were observed very rarely, whereas some public TCRs were present in many individuals. Linkage disequilibrium might explain the correlated functional status among segregating V segments, but an unknown experimental factor could not be excluded. About 15 rarely observed V segments, including chromosome 9 orphons, were excluded from the earlier analysis of about 610 of the donors because counts were too low. Presence/absence analyses assumed roughly uniform sequencing depth across donors, an assumption that may not hold. In vitro tests confirmed that a few of the cytomegalovirus-associated TCR beta chains recognize cytomegalovirus antigens. In a later analysis, HLA-associated TCR beta chains were found to be more clonally expanded and to have lower generation probabilities than equally common non-associated chains. Assigning TCR associations to individual alleles was difficult when HLA alleles, especially DR and DQ, strongly co-occurred. This cohort had only TCR beta chains sequenced, and the lack of alpha or paired-chain data limited which features could be detected. Cytomegalovirus status was reported to be diagnosed by the classifier with high specificity and sensitivity in both the original and validation cohorts. At a false discovery rate of 0.05, a later analysis linked around 15,000 TCR beta sequences to specific HLA alleles. The study listed over 150 TCR beta chains as associated with cytomegalovirus. A further reported finding was that TCR beta sequences accurately predicted the HLA-A and HLA-B alleles for most subjects in the first cohort. In a later genetic analysis, fewer N-insertions in productive TCRs were reported among donors in an Asian-associated ancestry cluster than the roughly 700-donor mean. Some IMGT-functional V segments, including TRBV6-2 and TRBV6-3, could not be distinguished by the 87-base-pair reads and were therefore excluded. HLA typing was unavailable for some donors at each locus, so association tests used only the typed subset. According to the authors, the approach could potentially be generalized to other disease states and immunological phenotypes. In a later analysis, most CMV-associated TCR beta chains were found to appear HLA-restricted, with HLA associations seemingly driven largely by CMV exposure.

Counted from cysteine to phenylalanine, this CDR3 has 12 amino acids. The CDR3 DNA has 36 bases and is translated from base 1. The germline V gene (reference sequence) provides CDR1 SEHNR and CDR2 FQNEAQ. The cohort was made up of approximately 670 healthy bone marrow donors. Cohort members were all nominally healthy when sampled, although unrecorded immune exposures were likely present. The donor tested CMV seropositive, placing the donor among the 250 to 300 seropositive members of the cohort. Each donor provided a peripheral blood sample, and peripheral blood mononuclear cells were used for TCR beta sequencing. The Qiagen DNeasy Blood Extraction Kit was used to extract genomic DNA from the blood cell samples. The library came from the immunoSEQ multiplex PCR assay. A mixture of 60 forward primers for TCR Vbeta segments and 13 reverse primers for TCR Jbeta segments was used in the multiplex PCR. A multiplex PCR assay on genomic DNA amplified the CDR3 region of rearranged TCR beta genes. Amplified TCR beta libraries were sequenced as 87-base-pair reads on the Illumina HiSeq System. In the source study's methods: Across the roughly 670 repertoires, a later analysis counted 80 million or so unique TCR beta chains, some 11 million of which were shared by at least two donors. To remove PCR and sequencing errors, raw reads were error-corrected and collapsed into unique sequences using a nearest-neighbor algorithm that merged closely related sequences. V, D and J gene segments were assigned by aligning CDR3 sequences to IMGT reference sequences. For a sequence to be retained, a match of at least six nucleotides was required to both a V gene segment and a J gene segment. A rearrangement was called productive if the CDR3 had no stop codons and remained in frame with V and J, and every other rearrangement was called non-productive. CDR3 was defined according to IMGT convention as the region running from the second conserved V-encoded cysteine to the conserved J-encoded phenylalanine. The earlier analysis of more than 450 of the donors excluded sequences that lacked an unambiguous match to a single V gene segment. In an earlier analysis of 500 to 750 of the donors, V segments were called functional above 56.7% productive rearrangements and were called segregating when the between-donor standard deviation exceeded 5%. A statistical classification framework was developed to diagnose cytomegalovirus status using the catalog of TCR beta chain sequences. A later analysis assigned V and J genes by comparing TCR nucleotide sequences with IMGT/GENE-DB human TR gene sequences. Using the TCRdist pipeline, a later analysis assigned CDR3 sequences along with most-parsimonious VDJ recombination scenarios. A later analysis defined each TCR beta chain by its CDR3 amino acid sequence plus V-gene family, and excluded reads lacking a unique V-gene family. As a way to deal with suspected cross-contamination and a sequencing artifact, a later analysis dropped roughly 620 nucleotide sequences that were highly shared and had low generation probability. In a later analysis, a clonal expansion index was calculated for each public chain from normalized within-repertoire ranks of inferred template counts. In a later analysis, generation probabilities were computed with a VDJ recombination model fitted to out-of-frame rearrangements, and the resulting probabilities were checked against IGoR. In a later analysis, TCR-TCR, TCR-HLA and TCR-CMV co-occurrence was scored with hypergeometric tests, and a repertoire-size bias correction was applied to TCR pairs. A later analysis estimated false discovery rates by permuting HLA or CMV assignments 20 times. A later analysis grouped co-occurring TCRs with DBSCAN, adding TCRdist sequence similarity when clustering within HLA-allele-positive subsets. Repertoires with fewer than 30,000 or more than 120,000 public chains, plus five repertoires with anomalous nucleotide sharing, were excluded from co-occurrence clustering. TCRdb re-hosts the immuneACCESS table, in-frame sequences only. Its copies lack some clones; in the studies checked, an unresolved V gene accounts for under half of them, and the cause for the rest is not known. V and J calls and clone size are copied from that table; D and trimming were computed from the DNA. The sample table lists roughly 120,000 clones, roughly 76% of them with a count of one. 7.7% of the sample is in the top ten clones.

The sequence derives from a woman aged 50 to 60 in good health and CMV-seropositive. The rearrangement joined TRBV7-9 to TRBJ2-7, and the D gene may be TRBD1, 5 bases matching. The material sequenced was PBMCs. The nucleotide sequence reads as follows: TGTTCCAGCAGCTCGACAGCCTACGAGCAGTACTTC. This encodes CSSSSTAYEQYF.